These 18 T cell receptor beta chains came from one sample sequenced in a study of identical twins. TCRdb fed the 5' RACE reads into MiXCR, producing one record per CDR3 protein. The sample carries 1.5 million to 2 million distinct CDR3 sequences, under 35% recorded once. Sequenced material: cord blood. These receptor sequences come from a newborn girl in good health.

The chain combines TRBV4-1 with TRBJ2-1; 8 nucleotides match TRBD2. Germline V gene sequence: CDR1 MGHRA, CDR2 YSYEKL. V dropped 4 bases and J dropped 10; count of bases not matched to a gene: 12. This CDR3 has 15 residues. The CDR3 DNA reads as TGCGCCAGCAGCCCAGCGGGAGAACGGCTAAGAGAGCAGTTCTTC. Translating gives CASSPAGERLREQFF.

This chain links TRBV11-2 with TRBJ2-2; D is possibly TRBD2 (6 bases). Between the trimmed V and J ends, which lost 5 bases and 6 bases, there was a span of 22 bases. This CDR3 comprises 17 residues. CDR1 and CDR2 from the germline V gene are SGHAT and FQNNGV. The CDR3 reads CASSHGLLGRKAGELFF. CDR3 DNA: TGTGCCAGCAGCCACGGACTACTAGGTCGAAAAGCCGGGGAGCTGTTTTTT.

This clonotype was recorded many times. This sequence joins TRBV5-1 and TRBJ2-1, with TRBD1 matching over 10 bases. CDR1 and CDR2 from the germline V gene are SGHRS and YFSETQ. The junction had 7 bases not matched to a gene; V was cut back by 3 bases and J by 4 bases. The CDR3 length is 16 residues. CDR3 region: CASSSTGTGVYNEQFF. The CDR3 bases are TGCGCCAGCAGCTCTACCGGGACAGGGGTATACAATGAGCAGTTCTTC.

The chain couples TRBV28 to TRBJ2-7, with TRBD2 matching 14 bases. CDR3 length: 16 residues. After removal of 7 bases from V and 7 bases from J, the junction contained 12 bases not matched to a gene. CDR1 is MDHEN, CDR2 SYDVKM, per germline. The CDR3 region is CASMKSKGLAGAEQYF. CDR3 coding DNA: TGTGCCAGCATGAAATCGAAGGGACTAGCGGGAGCTGAGCAGTACTTC.

The V call is TRBV29-1, the J call TRBJ2-1, with 7 bases lining up with TRBD2. This CDR3 region has 12 residues. CDR1 SQVTM and CDR2 ANQGSEA come from the germline V gene. V trimming: 6 bases; J trimming: 1 base; junction bases outside the gene matches: 0. The CDR3 bases are TGCAGCGTGCGGGAGTCCTACAATGAGCAGTTCTTC. Translating gives CSVRESYNEQFF.

The chain carries TRBV10-3 and TRBJ1-2; no definite D call. This CDR3 has 15 residues. V lost 0 bases and J lost 4, with 12 bases in between. Germline V gene data show CDR1 as ENHRY and CDR2 as SYGVKD. The CDR3 sequence: CAISESAGPLYGYTF. Written as DNA, the CDR3 is TGTGCCATCAGTGAGTCGGCAGGTCCTCTCTATGGCTACACCTTC.

The gene calls are TRBV10-2 and TRBJ2-3; D is perhaps TRBD1 or TRBD2 (6 bases each). Germline V gene data show CDR1 as WSHSY and CDR2 as SAAADI. CDR3 length: 15 amino acids. V was pared by 1 base and J by 4 bases, with 12 bases between. CDR3 sequence reads: CASSEYRRGSDTQYF. The CDR3, as DNA: TGCGCCAGCAGTGAGTACCGGAGGGGGTCAGATACGCAGTATTTT.

The chain recombines TRBV20-1 with TRBJ1-2; 7 bases are a match to TRBD1. V was pared by 3 bases and J by 6 bases, with 16 bases of the junction left unmatched. Germline V gene data show CDR1 as DFQATT and CDR2 as SNEGSKA (reference sequence). This CDR3 has 16 amino acids. DNA for the CDR3: TGCAGTGCTAGGGGGACAGTTCAAGGGCTCCCCCATGGCTACACCTTC. Translation gives CSARGTVQGLPHGYTF.

This chain uses TRBV11-2 with TRBJ1-2; the D gene is possibly TRBD1 (6 bases). Per the germline V gene, CDR1 is SGHAT and CDR2 is FQNNGV. V lost 4 bases and J 4 bases, leaving 16 bases between the germline ends. This CDR3 is 15 amino acids long. The chain's CDR3 is CASSSTGVYAYGYTF. CDR3 nucleotide sequence: TGTGCCAGCAGCTCGACAGGAGTATATGCCTATGGCTACACCTTC. Variable domain in full (rest from reference TRBV11-2 and TRBJ1-2): EAGVAQSPRYKIIEKRQSVAFWCNPISGHATLYWYQQILGQGPKLLIQFQNNGVVDDSQLPKDRFSAERLKGVDSTLKIQPAKLEDSAVYLCASSSTGVYAYGYTFGSGTRLTVV.

The CDR3 DNA reads as TGTGCCAGCAGCTTTATGGTAGCTAGCGGGGGTGAAGATACGCAGTATTTT. Its protein product is CASSFMVASGGEDTQYF. This rearrangement joins TRBV7-2 to TRBJ2-3, with TRBD2 identical over 10 bases. Germline V gene lookup returns CDR1 SGHTA and CDR2 FQGNSA. CDR3 length equals 17 residues. V was pared by 3 bases and J by 5 bases, with 11 bases of the junction left unmatched.

This clonotype was seen more than once but under ten times. The V gene is TRBV5-1, the J gene TRBJ2-3; 8 positions match TRBD1. The CDR3 spans 13 residues. The germline CDR1 and CDR2 sequences are SGHRS and YFSETQ. V shed 7 bases, J shed 6 bases, and the junction held 7 bases outside the gene matches. For the CDR3, the DNA is TGCGCCAGCGCGGACAGGGAGGTTGATACGCAGTATTTT. Its translation is CASADREVDTQYF.

This clonotype occurred a few times. The chain recombines TRBV11-2 with TRBJ2-3, with D perhaps matching TRBD2 (6 bases). Germline CDR1 reads SGHAT; CDR2 reads FQNNGV. The V end lost 7 bases, the J end lost 4 bases, and 15 bases lay between the germline ends. CDR3 length equals 14 residues. The CDR3 sequence: CASTWAPGADTQYF. CDR3 sequence (DNA): TGTGCCAGCACCTGGGCACCGGGGGCAGATACGCAGTATTTT.

This clonotype was counted only a few times. V and J are TRBV29-1 and TRBJ1-4; a possible D gene is TRBD1 (6 bases). This CDR3 comprises 13 residues. Trimming stripped 4 bases from V and 5 bases from J, with 11 bases between. Per germline, CDR1 SQVTM and CDR2 ANQGSEA. The CDR3 DNA is TGCAGCGTTGCTTTCAGGGGCAATGAAAAACTGTTTTTT. It specifies CSVAFRGNEKLFF.

The rearrangement uses TRBV20-1 and TRBJ1-6; D is ambiguous. The V end lost 2 bases, the J end lost 8 bases, and 7 bases lay between the germline ends. The V gene's germline CDR1 is DFQATT and CDR2 SNEGSKA (reference sequence). This CDR3 is 12 amino acids long. The CDR3 coding sequence is TGCAGTGCTAGAACTTTCGATTCACCCCTCCACTTT. Protein product: CSARTFDSPLHF.

This chain joins TRBV20-1 and TRBJ2-3; TRBD2 aligns across 10 bases. The CDR3 contains 14 residues. Germline CDR1 is DFQATT and CDR2 is SNEGSKA (reference sequence). The trim removed 5 bases at V and 3 bases at J, leaving 5 bases unmatched. CDR3 sequence: CSAYLAGVTDTQYF. In nucleotides, the CDR3 is TGCAGTGCTTATCTAGCGGGAGTGACAGATACGCAGTATTTT.

This clonotype was found many times. The chain couples TRBV29-1 to TRBJ2-7; possibly TRBD2 for D (6 bases). Trimming stripped 3 bases from V and 0 bases from J, with 9 bases between. In germline, CDR1 is SQVTM, CDR2 ANQGSEA. The CDR3 runs 13 residues. Here the CDR3 DNA reads TGCAGCGTTGAGGCGGGGAGCTCCTACGAGCAGTACTTC. This translates into CSVEAGSSYEQYF.

The chain uses TRBV20-1 and TRBJ2-5; 9 bases fit TRBD2. CDR3 length equals 15 residues. CDR1 is DFQATT, CDR2 SNEGSKA, per germline (reference sequence). The V gene end was trimmed by 0 bases and the J gene end by 0 bases; junction bases not matched to a gene: 2. The CDR3 loop reads CSARESSGDQETQYF. The CDR3 bases are TGCAGTGCTAGAGAGTCTAGCGGGGACCAAGAGACCCAGTACTTC.

This clonotype was detected only a few times. This chain's CDR3 is CASSLPGGAPNEQFF. The CDR3 bases are TGTGCCAGCAGCTTACCCGGGGGGGCCCCAAATGAGCAGTTCTTC. The chain joins TRBV7-8 to TRBJ2-1; 8 bases align to TRBD2. The junction had 7 bases not matched to a gene; V was cut back by 2 bases and J by 7 bases. CDR3 length equals 15 residues. Germline CDR1 reads SGHVS; CDR2 reads FQNEAQ.